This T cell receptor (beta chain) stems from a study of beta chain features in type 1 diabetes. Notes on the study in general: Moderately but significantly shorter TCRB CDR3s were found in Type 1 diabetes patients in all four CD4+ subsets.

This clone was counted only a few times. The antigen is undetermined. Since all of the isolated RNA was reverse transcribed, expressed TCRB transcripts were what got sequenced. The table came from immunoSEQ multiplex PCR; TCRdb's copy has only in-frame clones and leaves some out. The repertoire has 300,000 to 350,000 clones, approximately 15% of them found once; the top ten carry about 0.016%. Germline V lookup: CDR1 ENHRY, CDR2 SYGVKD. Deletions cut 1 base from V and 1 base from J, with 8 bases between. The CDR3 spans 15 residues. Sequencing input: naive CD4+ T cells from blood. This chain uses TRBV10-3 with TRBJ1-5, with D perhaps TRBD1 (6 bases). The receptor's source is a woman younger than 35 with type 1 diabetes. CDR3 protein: CAISEYRESNQPQHF. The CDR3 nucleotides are TGTGCCATCAGTGAGTACAGGGAAAGCAATCAGCCCCAGCATTTT.